These T cell receptor beta chains were read from a single sample in a study of cytomegalovirus exposure and HLA in healthy donors. Sequencing was performed with immunoSEQ multiplex PCR; in TCRdb, only in-frame clones are kept and a portion is missing. The table lists around 120,000 clones, around 84% of them singletons, with roughly 2.6% in the top ten. Sequencing was carried out using PBMCs. The receptors were sampled from a man over 45 in good health and CMV-seronegative. Both conserved end residues are part of each CDR3. The order of the fields is J gene, V gene, D gene, CDR3 protein. D genes are given only for firm matches.

>TRBJ2-1|TRBV7-2|.
CASSLPGSYNEQFF
>TRBJ1-6|TRBV30|.
CAWSVFREGWGRGSYNSPPHF
>TRBJ2-5|TRBV7-9|.
CASSLAKGQRETQYF
>TRBJ2-5|TRBV18|.
CASSLVGAEETQYF
>TRBJ2-5|TRBV5-6|TRBD2
CASSPTSGGETQYF
>TRBJ2-7|TRBV7-6|.
CASSLTAGTESYEQYF
>TRBJ1-6|TRBV30|.
CAWSALGIENSPLHF
>TRBJ2-1|TRBV7-9|.
CASSLRLGDEQFF
>TRBJ2-2|TRBV10-3|TRBD2
CAISAPSGGRTGELFF
>TRBJ1-6|TRBV7-3|.
CASSLYSSHSPLHF
>TRBJ1-5|TRBV5-8|.
CASSPRDTSQPQHF
>TRBJ2-3|TRBV30|.
CAWSALGADTQYF
>TRBJ2-2|TRBV7-7|.
CASSLAVTGELFF
>TRBJ1-5|TRBV5-1|.
CASSLEPGHNSNQPQHF
>TRBJ2-1|TRBV19|.
CASSHGGSYNEQFF
>TRBJ1-4|TRBV5-6|.
CASSWGHGEKLFF
>TRBJ1-1|TRBV27|TRBD1
CASNNGQAGPEAFF
>TRBJ1-1|TRBV9|TRBD1
CASSKGGLATEAFF
>TRBJ1-5|TRBV2|.
CASSDRWSNQPQHF
>TRBJ2-3|TRBV10-3|TRBD1
CAISQGADQTDTQYF
>TRBJ1-2|TRBV27|.
CASSQQLNYGYTF
>TRBJ1-2|TRBV18|.
CASSPGGSYGYTF
>TRBJ2-5|TRBV4-1|TRBD1
CASRPWTGVEETQYF
>TRBJ2-4|TRBV4-1|.
CASSQDRLLAKNIQYF
>TRBJ2-7|TRBV4-1|TRBD1
CASSQDDRGEQYF
>.|TRBV7-6|TRBD2
CASSPTSGGIYEQYF
>TRBJ2-7|TRBV19|TRBD1
CASSRQGRPSYEQYF
>TRBJ2-5|TRBV19|.
CASSPRGAWGGQETQYF
>TRBJ1-5|TRBV6-6|TRBD1
CASSYSRQGIQPQHF
>TRBJ1-2|TRBV27|.
CASSSLGGGAARGYTF
>TRBJ2-7|TRBV4-2|TRBD2
CASSQGLGLAAVSYEQYF
>TRBJ1-2|TRBV15|.
CATSRDWSGFYGYTF
>TRBJ2-5|TRBV5-6|TRBD2
CASSFEIAGVGQETQYF
>TRBJ1-1|TRBV20-1|.
CSSQWAGEAFF
>TRBJ1-6|TRBV27|.
CASSKGDWDSPLHF
>TRBJ2-1|TRBV7-9|TRBD2
CASSLGDLAGGPGDNEQFF
>TRBJ2-7|TRBV5-6|TRBD1
CASSFLGQDYEQYF
>TRBJ2-4|TRBV2|TRBD1
CASSGDRVRKNIQYF
>TRBJ2-3|TRBV9|.
CASSVAGKRTDTQYF
>TRBJ1-4|TRBV9|TRBD1
CASSVGTGGGKLFF
>TRBJ1-6|TRBV5-6|.
CASSLGQLGSPLHF
>TRBJ2-3|TRBV9|TRBD2
CASSVATSGGSLHRTDTQYF
>TRBJ1-5|TRBV4-3|.
CASSQELSNQPQHF
>TRBJ2-5|TRBV4-1|TRBD1
CASSQDWTGQETQYF
>TRBJ1-2|TRBV25-1|.
CASRGQHGGANYGYTF
>TRBJ2-5|TRBV29-1|TRBD2
CSVLAGGGETQYF
>.|TRBV15|TRBD1
CATSRGGTAHSYEQYF
>TRBJ1-5|TRBV27|.
CASSLGLAGNQPQHF
>TRBJ2-5|TRBV5-1|.
CASSTDREGTQYF
>TRBJ1-6|TRBV30|TRBD1
CAWSVTGGYSPLHF
>TRBJ1-2|TRBV5-6|.
CASGGMGQLNYGYTF
>TRBJ1-4|TRBV5-5|TRBD1
CASSLGQGDEKLFF